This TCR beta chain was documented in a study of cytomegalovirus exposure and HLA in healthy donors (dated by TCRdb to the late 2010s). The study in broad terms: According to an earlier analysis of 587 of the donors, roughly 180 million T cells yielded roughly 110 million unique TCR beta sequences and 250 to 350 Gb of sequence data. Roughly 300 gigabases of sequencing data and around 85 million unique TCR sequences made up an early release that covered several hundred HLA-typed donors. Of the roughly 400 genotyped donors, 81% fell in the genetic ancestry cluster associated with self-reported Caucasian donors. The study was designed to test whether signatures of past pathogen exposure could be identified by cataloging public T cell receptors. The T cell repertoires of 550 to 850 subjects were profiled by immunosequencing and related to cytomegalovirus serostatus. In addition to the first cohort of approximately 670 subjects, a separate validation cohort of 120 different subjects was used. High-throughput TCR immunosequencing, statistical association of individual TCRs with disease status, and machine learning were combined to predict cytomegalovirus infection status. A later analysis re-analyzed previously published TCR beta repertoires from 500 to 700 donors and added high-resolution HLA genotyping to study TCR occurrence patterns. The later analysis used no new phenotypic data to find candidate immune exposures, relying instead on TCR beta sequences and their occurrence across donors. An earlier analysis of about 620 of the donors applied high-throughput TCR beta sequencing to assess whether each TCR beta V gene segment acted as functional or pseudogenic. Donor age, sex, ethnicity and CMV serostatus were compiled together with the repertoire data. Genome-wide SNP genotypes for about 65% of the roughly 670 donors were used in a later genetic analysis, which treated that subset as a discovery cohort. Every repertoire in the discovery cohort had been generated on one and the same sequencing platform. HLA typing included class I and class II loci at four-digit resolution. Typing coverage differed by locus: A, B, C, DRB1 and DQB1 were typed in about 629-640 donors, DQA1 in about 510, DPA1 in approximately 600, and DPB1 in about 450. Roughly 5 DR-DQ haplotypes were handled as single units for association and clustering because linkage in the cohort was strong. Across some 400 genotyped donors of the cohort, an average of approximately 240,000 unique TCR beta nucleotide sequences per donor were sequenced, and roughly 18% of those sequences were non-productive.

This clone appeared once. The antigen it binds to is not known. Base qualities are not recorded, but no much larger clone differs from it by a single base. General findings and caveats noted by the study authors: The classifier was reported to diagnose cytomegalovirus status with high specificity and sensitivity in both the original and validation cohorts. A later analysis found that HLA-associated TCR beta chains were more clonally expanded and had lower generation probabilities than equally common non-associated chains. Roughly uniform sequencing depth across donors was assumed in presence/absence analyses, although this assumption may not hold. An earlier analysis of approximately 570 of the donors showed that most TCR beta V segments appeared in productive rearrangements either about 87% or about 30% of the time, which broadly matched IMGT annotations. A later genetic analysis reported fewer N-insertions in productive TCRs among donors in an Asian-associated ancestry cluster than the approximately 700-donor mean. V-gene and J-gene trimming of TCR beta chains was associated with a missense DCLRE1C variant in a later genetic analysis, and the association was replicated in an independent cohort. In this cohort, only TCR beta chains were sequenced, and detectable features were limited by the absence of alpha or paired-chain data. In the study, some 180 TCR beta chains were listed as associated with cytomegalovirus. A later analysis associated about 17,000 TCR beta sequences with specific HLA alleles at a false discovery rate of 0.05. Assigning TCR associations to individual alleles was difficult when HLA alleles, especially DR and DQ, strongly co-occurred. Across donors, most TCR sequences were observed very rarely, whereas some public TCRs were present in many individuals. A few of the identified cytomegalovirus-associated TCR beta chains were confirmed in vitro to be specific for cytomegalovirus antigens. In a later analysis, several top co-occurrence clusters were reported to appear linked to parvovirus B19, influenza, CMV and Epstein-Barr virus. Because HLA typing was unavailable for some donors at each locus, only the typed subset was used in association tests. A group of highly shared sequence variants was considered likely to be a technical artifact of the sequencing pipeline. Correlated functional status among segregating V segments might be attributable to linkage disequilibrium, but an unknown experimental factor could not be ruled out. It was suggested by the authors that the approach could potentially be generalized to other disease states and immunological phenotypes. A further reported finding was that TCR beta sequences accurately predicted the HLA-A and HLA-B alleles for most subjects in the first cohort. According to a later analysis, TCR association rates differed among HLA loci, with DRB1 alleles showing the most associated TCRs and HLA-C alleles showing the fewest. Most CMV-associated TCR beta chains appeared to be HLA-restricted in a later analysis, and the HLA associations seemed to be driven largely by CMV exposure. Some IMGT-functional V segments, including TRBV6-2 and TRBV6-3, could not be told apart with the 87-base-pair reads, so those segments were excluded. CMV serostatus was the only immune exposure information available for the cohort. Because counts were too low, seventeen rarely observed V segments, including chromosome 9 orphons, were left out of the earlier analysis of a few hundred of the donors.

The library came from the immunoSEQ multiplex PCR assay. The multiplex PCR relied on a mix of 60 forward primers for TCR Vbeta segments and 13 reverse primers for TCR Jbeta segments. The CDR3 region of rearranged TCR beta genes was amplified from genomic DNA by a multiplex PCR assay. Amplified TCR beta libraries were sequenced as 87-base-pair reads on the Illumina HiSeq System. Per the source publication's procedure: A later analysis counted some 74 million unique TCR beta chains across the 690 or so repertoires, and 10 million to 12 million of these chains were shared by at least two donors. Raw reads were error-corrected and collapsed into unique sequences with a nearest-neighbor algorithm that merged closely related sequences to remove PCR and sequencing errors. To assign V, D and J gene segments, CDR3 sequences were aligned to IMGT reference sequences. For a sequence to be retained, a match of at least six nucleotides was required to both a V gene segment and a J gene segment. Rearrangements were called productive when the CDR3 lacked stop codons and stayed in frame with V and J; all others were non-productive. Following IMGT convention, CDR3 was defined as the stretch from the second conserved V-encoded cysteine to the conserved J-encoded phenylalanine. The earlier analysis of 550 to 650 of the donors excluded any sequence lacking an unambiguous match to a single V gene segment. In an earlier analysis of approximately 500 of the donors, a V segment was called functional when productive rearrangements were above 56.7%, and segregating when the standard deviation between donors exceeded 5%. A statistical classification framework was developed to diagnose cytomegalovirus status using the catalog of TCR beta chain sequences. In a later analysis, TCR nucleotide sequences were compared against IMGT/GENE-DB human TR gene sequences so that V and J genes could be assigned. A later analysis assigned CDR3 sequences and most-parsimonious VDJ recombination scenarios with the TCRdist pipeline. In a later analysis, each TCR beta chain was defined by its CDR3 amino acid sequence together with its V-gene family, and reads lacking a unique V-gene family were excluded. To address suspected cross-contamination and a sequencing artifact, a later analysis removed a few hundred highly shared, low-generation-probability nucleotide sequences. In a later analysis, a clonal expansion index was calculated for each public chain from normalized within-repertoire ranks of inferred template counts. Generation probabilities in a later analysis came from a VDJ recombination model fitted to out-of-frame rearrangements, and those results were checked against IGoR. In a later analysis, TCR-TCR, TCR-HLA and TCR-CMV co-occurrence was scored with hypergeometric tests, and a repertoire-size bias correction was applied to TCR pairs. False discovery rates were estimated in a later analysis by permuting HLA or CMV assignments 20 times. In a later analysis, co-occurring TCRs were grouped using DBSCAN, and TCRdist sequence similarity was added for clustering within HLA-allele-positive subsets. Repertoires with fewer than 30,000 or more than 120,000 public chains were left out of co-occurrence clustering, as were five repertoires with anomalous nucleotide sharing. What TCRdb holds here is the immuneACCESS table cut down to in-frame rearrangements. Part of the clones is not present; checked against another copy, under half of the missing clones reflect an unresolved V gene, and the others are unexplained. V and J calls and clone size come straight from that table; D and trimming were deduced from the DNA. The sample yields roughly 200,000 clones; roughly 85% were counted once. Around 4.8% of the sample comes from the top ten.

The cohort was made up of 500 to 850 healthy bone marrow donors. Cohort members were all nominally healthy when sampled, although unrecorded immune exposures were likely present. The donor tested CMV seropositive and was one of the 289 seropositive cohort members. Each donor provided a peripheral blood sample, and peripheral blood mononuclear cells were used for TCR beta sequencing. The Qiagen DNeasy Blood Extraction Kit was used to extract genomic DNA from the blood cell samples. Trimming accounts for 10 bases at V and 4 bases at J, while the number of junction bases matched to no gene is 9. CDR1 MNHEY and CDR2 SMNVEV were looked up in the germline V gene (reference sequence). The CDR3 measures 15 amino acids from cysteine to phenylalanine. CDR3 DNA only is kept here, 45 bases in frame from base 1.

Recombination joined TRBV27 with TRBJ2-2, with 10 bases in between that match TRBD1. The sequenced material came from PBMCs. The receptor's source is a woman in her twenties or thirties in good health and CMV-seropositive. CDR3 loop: CATYKWTGGTGELFF. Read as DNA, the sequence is TGTGCCACCTATAAATGGACAGGGGGCACCGGGGAGCTGTTTTTT.